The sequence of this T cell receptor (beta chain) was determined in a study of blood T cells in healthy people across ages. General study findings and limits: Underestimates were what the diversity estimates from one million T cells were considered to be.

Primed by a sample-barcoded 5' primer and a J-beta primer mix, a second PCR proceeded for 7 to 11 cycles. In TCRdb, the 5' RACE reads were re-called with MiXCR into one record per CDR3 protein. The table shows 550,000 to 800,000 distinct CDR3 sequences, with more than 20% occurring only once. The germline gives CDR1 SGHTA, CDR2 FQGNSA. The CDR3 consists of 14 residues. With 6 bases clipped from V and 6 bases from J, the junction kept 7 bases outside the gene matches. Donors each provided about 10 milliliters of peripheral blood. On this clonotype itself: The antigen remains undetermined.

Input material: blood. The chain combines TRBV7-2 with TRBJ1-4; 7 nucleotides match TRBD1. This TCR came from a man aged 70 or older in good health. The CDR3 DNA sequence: TGTGCCAGCAGGACAGGGCGGGGTGATGAAAAACTGTTTTTT. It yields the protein CASRTGRGDEKLFF.